This entry is about one T cell receptor (beta chain). The antigen is unknown. This specimen belongs to a study of Graves' ophthalmopathy and Graves' hyperthyroidism. The authors diagnosed from clinical symptoms, serum thyroxine, TRAb, thyroid ultrasound and orbital computed tomography. Amplifying from RNA transcripts, the study obtained TCR beta CDR3 regions. RT-PCR with HTBI primers came first, then second-round multiplex PCR. Using its own MiXCR run on the multiplex PCR reads, TCRdb lists one record per CDR3 protein. Among about half a million distinct CDR3 sequences listed, around an eighth were seen once. Study-level results: Stable hyperthyroidism and ophthalmopathy were told apart by a 13-signature model, which achieved almost 90% sensitivity and roughly 80% specificity.

The CDR3 totals 13 residues. Germline V gene data show CDR1 as MNHEY and CDR2 as SVGEGT. V was pared by 6 bases and J by 5 bases, with 13 bases between. The rearrangement uses TRBV6-2 or TRBV6-3 and TRBJ1-2; D is unclear. Input material: blood. This sequence originates from a young woman with Graves' ophthalmopathy. CDR3 sequence (DNA): TGTGCCAGCAGACGTGGACGGTCTTATGGCTACACCTTC. Translated: CASRRGRSYGYTF.